This TCR beta chain was recorded in a study of cytomegalovirus exposure and HLA in healthy donors. Findings and caveats of the study: Earlier findings revealed that most TCR beta V segments proved productive either about 90% or about 30% of the time. A missense DCLRE1C variant was associated with V- and J-gene trimming of TCR beta chains in a later analysis, and an independent cohort replicated the association.

Deletions cut 8 bases from V and 7 bases from J, with 22 bases between. This CDR3 contains 15 residues. The germline V gene has CDR1 SGHVS and CDR2 FQNEAQ. To note about this clone: Its specificity is not known.

60 Vbeta and 13 Jbeta primers were used in PCR. TCRdb's copy holds only in-frame clones and misses some; the assay was immunoSEQ multiplex PCR. The sample lists under 150,000 clones, 76% occurring once. This TCR came from a man aged 18 to 30 in good health and CMV-seronegative. The chain is built from TRBV7-8 and TRBJ2-3, with TRBD1 as a possible D gene (5 bases). Sequencing used PBMCs. CDR3 residues: CASVPGQGSLNTQYF. CDR3 DNA sequence: TGTGCCAGCGTCCCAGGCCAGGGAAGTTTGAATACGCAGTATTTT.